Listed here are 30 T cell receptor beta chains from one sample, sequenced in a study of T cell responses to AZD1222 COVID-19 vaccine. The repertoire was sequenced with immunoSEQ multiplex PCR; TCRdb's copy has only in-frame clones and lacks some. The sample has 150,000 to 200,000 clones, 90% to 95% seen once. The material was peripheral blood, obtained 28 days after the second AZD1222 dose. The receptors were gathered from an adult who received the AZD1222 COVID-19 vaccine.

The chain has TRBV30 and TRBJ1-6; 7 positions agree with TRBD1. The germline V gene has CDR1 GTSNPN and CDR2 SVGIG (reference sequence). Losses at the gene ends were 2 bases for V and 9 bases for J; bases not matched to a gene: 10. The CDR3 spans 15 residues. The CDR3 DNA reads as TGTGCCTGGAGTTCAACAGGGGTTGGGACTTCACCCCTCCACTTT. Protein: CAWSSTGVGTSPLHF.

Written as DNA, the CDR3 is TGTGCCAGCAGTTTGACTCCGAATGGCTACGAGCAGTACTTC. Residues: CASSLTPNGYEQYF. V is TRBV27 and J is TRBJ2-7; D is unclear. The CDR3 is 14 amino acids. Germline V gene lookup returns CDR1 MNHEY and CDR2 SMNVEV (reference sequence). The V end lost 3 bases, the J end lost 3 bases, and 12 bases lay between the germline ends.

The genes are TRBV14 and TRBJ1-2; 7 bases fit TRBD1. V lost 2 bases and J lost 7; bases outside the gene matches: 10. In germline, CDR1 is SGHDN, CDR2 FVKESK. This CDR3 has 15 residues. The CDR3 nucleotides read TGTGCCAGCAGCCAAAGCGGACAGGCTCGTGGTGGCTACACCTTC. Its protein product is CASSQSGQARGGYTF.

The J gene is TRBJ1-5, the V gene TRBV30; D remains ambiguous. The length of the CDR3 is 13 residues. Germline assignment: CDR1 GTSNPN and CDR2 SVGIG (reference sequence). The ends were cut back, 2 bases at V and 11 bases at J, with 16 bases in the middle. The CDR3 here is CAWSRALTRAQHF. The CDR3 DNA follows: TGTGCCTGGAGTCGGGCCCTAACGAGGGCCCAGCATTTT.

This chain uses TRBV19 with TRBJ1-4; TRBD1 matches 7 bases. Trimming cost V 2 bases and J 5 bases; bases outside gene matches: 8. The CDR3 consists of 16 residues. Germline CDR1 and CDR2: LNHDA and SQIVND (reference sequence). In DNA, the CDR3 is TGTGCCAGTAGTATACCCTGGACAGGATCAAATGAAAAACTGTTTTTT. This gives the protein CASSIPWTGSNEKLFF.

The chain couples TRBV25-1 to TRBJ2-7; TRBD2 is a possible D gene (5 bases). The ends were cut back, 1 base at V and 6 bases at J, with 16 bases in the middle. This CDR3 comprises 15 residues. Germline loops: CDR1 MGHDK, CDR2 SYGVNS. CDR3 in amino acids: CASSEFSVGFPEQYF. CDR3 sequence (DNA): TGTGCCAGCAGTGAATTTAGCGTTGGGTTTCCCGAGCAGTACTTC.

CDR3 sequence: CASSQGIGAGNTIYF. In DNA, the CDR3 is TGTGCCAGCAGCCAAGGTATTGGAGCTGGAAACACCATATATTTT. V usage is TRBV3-1 (or the pseudogene TRBV3-2) and J usage is TRBJ1-3; D is unclear. V was cut by 1 base and J by 2 bases, with 9 bases left in between. This CDR3 contains 15 residues. CDR1 and CDR2 from the germline V gene are LGHDT and YNNKEL (reference sequence).

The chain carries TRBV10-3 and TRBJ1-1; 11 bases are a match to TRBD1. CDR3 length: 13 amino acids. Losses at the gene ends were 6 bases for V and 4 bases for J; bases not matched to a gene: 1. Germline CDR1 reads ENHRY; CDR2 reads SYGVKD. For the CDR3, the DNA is TGTGCCATCAGGGGGACAGGGGGCACTGAAGCTTTCTTT. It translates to CAIRGTGGTEAFF.

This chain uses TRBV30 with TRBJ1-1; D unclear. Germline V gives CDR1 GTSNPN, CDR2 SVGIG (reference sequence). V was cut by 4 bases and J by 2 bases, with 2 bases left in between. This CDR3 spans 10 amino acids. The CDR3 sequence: CAWKNTEAFF. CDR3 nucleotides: TGTGCCTGGAAAAACACTGAAGCTTTCTTT.

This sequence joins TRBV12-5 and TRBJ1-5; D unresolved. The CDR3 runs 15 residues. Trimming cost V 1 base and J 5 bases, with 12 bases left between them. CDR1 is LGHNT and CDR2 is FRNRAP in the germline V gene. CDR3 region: CASGLDGFVDQPQHF. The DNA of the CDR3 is TGTGCTAGTGGTTTGGACGGTTTTGTGGATCAGCCCCAGCATTTT.

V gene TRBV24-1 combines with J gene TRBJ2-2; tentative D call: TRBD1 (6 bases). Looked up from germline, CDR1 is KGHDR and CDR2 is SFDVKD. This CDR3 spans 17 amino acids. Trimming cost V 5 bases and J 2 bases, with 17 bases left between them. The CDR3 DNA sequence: TGTGCCACCAGTGGCGACCAGGGGCTAATAAACACCGGGGAGCTGTTTTTT. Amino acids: CATSGDQGLINTGELFF.

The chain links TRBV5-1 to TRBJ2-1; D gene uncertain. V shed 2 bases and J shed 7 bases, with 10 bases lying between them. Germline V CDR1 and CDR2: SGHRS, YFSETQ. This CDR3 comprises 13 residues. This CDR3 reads CASSFPPLNEQFF. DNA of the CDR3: TGCGCCAGCAGCTTCCCCCCTCTGAATGAGCAGTTCTTC.

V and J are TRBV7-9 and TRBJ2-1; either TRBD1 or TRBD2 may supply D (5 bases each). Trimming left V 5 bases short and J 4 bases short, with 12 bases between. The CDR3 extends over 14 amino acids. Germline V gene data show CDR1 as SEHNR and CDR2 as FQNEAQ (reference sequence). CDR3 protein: CASSHRWGYNEQFF. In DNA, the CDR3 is TGTGCCAGCAGCCACCGGTGGGGGTACAATGAGCAGTTCTTC.

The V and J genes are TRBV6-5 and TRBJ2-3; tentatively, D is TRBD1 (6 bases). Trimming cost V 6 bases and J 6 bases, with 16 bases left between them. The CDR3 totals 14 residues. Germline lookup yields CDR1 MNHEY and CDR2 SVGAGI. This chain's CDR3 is CASSSIQGTDTQYF. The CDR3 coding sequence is TGTGCCAGCAGCTCCATCCAGGGGACCGATACGCAGTATTTT.

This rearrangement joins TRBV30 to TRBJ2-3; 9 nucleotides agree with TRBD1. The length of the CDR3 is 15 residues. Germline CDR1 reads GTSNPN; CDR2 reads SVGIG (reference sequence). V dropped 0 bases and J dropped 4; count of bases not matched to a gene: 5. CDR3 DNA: TGTGCCTGGAGTGTAACAGGGGGCTATTCAGATACGCAGTATTTT. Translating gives CAWSVTGGYSDTQYF.

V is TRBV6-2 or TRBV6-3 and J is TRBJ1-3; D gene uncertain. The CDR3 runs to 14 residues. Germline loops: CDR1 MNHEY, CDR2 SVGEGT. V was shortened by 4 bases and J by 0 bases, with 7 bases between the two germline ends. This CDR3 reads CASSSGNSGNTIYF. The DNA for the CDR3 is TGTGCCAGCAGTTCGGGGAACTCTGGAAACACCATATATTTT.

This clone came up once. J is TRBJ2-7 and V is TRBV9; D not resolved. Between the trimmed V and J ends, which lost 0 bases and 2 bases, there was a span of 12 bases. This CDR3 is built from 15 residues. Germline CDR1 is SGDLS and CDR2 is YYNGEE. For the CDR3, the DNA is TGTGCCAGCAGCGTAGCCGGACCGCCCGCCTACGAGCAGTACTTC. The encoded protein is CASSVAGPPAYEQYF.

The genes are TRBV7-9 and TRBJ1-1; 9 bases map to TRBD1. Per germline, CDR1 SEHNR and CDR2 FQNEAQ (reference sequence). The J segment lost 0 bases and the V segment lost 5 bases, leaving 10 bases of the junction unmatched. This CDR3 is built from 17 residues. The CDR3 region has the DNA TGTGCCAGCAGCGAACAGGGGGCGGTGATCCTGAACACTGAAGCTTTCTTT. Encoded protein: CASSEQGAVILNTEAFF.

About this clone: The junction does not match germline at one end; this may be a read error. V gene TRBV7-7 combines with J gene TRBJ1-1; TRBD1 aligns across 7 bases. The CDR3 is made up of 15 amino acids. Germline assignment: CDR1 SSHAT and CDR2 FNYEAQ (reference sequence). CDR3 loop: CASSPTSGTGAEAFF. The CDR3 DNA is TGTGCTAGCAGCCCCACCTCTGGCACAGGGGCTGAAGCTTTCTTT. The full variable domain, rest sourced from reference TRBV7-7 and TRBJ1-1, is GAGVSQSPRYKVTKRGQDVTLRCDPISSHATLYWYQQALGQGPEFLTYFNYEAQPDKSGLPSDRFSAERPEGSISTLTIQRTEQRDSAMYRCASSPTSGTGAEAFFGQGTRLTVV.

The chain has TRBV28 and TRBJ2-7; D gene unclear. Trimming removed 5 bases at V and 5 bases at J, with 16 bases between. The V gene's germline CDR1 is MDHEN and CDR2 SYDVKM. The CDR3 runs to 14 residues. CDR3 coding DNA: TGTGCCAGCAGTACCCACCGCAGGTCTGACGAGCAGTACTTC. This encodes CASSTHRRSDEQYF.

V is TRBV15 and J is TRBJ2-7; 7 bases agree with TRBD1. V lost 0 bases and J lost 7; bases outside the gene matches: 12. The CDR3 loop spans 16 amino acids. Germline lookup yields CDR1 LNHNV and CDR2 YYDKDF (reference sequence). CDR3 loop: CATSREGTTQGREQYF. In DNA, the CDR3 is TGTGCCACCAGCAGAGAAGGCACCACACAGGGGAGAGAGCAGTACTTC. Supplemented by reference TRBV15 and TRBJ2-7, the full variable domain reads DAMVIQNPRYQVTQFGKPVTLSCSQTLNHNVMYWYQQKSSQAPKLLFHYYDKDFNNEADTPDNFQSRRPNTSFCFLDIRSPGLGDTAMYLCATSREGTTQGREQYFGPGTRLTVT.

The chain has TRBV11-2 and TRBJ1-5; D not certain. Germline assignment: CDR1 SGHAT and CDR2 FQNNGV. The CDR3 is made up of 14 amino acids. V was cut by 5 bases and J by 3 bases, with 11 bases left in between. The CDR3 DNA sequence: TGTGCCAGCAGCCGCACGGGGTTCAATCAGCCCCAGCATTTT. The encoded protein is CASSRTGFNQPQHF.

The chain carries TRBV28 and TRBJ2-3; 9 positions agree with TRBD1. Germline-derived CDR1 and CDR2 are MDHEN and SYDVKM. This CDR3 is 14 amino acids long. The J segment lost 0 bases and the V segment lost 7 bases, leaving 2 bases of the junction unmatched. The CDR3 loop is CASNGQGSTDTQYF. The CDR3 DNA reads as TGTGCCAGCAACGGACAGGGGAGCACAGATACGCAGTATTTT.

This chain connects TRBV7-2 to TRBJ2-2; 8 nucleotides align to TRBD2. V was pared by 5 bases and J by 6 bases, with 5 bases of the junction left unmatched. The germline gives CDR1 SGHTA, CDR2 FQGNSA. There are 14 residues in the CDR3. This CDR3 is CASSGGLAAGELFF. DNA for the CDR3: TGTGCCAGCAGCGGCGGACTAGCCGCCGGGGAGCTGTTTTTT. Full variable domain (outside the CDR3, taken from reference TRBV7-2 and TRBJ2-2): GAGVSQSPSNKVTEKGKDVELRCDPISGHTALYWYRQSLGQGLEFLIYFQGNSAPDKSGLPSDRFSAERTGGSVSTLTIQRTQQEDSAVYLCASSGGLAAGELFFGEGSRLTVL.

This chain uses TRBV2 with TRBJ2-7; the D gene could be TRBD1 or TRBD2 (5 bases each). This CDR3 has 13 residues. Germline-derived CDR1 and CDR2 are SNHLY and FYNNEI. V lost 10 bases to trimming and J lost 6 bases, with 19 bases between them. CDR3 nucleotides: TGTGCCACCCAACGGGACCCAAGGCTCGAGCAGTACTTC. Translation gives CATQRDPRLEQYF.

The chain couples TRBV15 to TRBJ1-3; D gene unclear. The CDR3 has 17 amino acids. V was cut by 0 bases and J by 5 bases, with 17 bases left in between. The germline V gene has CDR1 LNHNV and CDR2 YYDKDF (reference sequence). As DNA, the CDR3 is TGTGCCACCAGCAGAGATGATTCGGCGGATCTGAGAAACACCATATATTTT. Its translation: CATSRDDSADLRNTIYF.

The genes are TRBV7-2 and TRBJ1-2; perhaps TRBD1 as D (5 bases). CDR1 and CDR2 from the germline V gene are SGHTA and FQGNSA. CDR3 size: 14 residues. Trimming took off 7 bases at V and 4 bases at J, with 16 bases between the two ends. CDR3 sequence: CASTRWGRSYGYTF. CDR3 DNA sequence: TGTGCCAGCACTCGTTGGGGCAGGAGCTATGGCTACACCTTC.

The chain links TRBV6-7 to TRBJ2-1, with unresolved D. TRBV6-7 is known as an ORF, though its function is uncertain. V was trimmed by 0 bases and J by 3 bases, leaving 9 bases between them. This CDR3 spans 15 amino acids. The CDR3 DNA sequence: TGTGCCAGCAGTTACTCTCTTACTAACTACAATGAGCAGTTCTTC. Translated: CASSYSLTNYNEQFF.

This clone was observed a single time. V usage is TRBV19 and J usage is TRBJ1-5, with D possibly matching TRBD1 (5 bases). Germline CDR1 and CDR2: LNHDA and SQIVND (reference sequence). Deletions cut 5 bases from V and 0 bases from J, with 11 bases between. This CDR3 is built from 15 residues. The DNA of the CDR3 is TGTGCCAGTAGTCCACAGGTGTATAGCAATCAGCCCCAGCATTTT. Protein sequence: CASSPQVYSNQPQHF.

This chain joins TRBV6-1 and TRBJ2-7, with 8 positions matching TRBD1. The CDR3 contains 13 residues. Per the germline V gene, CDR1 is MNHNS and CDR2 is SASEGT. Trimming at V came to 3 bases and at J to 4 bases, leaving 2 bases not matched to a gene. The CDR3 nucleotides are TGTGCCAGCAGTGACAGGGGGCCTTACGAGCAGTACTTC. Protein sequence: CASSDRGPYEQYF.